The sequence of this TCR beta chain was determined in a study of vaccination effects on CD4 cells after COVID-19. The CDR3 is 14 amino acids. Trimming removed 4 bases from V and 6 bases from J; junction bases left unmatched: 6. Germline lookup yields CDR1 SNHLY and CDR2 FYNNEI. The repertoire was sequenced with immunoSEQ multiplex PCR; TCRdb's copy has only in-frame clones and lacks some. The data contain more than 20,000 clones, roughly 76% of them singletons. On this clone itself: Its antigen is undetermined.

After expansion with viral peptide pools in the ViraFEST assay, antigen-specific CD4+ T cells were sequenced. Subsequent to less than twelve days of culture, CD4+ T cells were isolated. Two doses of either BNT162b2 or mRNA-1273 were given to each participant. This chain uses TRBV2 with TRBJ2-1, with TRBD2 identical over 7 bases. The sample here was CD4+ T cells from PBMCs cultured with HCoV-229E spike peptides, taken after COVID-19 vaccination. The sequence came from a human donor who received a COVID-19 vaccine. The CDR3 DNA sequence: TGTGCCAGCAGTGGGCTAGCGGCAATCAATGAGCAGTTCTTC. This codes for CASSGLAAINEQFF.